This TCR beta chain was found in a study of cytomegalovirus exposure and HLA in healthy donors. Study-level results: The investigators catalogued 150 to 200 TCR beta chains as cytomegalovirus-associated. Analysis was carried out at a later point, and it linked a missense DCLRE1C variant to TCR beta V- and J-gene trimming.

Trimming cost V 2 bases and J 1 base, with 5 bases left between them. The V gene's germline CDR1 is SEHNR and CDR2 FQNEAQ (reference sequence). This CDR3 is 13 amino acids long. The PCR contained 60 Vbeta and 13 Jbeta primers. Produced via immunoSEQ multiplex PCR; TCRdb's table is partial and in-frame only. Here the sample spans some 57,000 clones, over 60% being singletons. To note about this clone: Its antigen is as yet unknown.

This receptor was obtained from a woman aged 25 to 39 in good health and CMV-seronegative. Source material: PBMCs. The chain employs TRBV7-9 and TRBJ1-1, with no clear D. CDR3 amino acids: CASSLQSNTEAFF. CDR3 coding DNA: TGTGCCAGCAGCTTACAGTCGAACACTGAAGCTTTCTTT. Combining the CDR3 with reference TRBV7-9 and TRBJ1-1 gives the whole variable domain DTGVSQNPRHKITKRGQNVTFRCDPISEHNRLYWYRQTLGQGPEFLTYFQNEAQLEKSRLLSDRFSAERPKGSFSTLEIQRTEQGDSAMYLCASSLQSNTEAFFGQGTRLTVV.